One T cell receptor (beta chain) is described in this entry. What it binds is not known. The record originates from a study of CD8+ T cells in alopecia areata. Broader study findings: Among the top 100, expanded CD8+ clones, as well as scalp clonality, were significantly decreased by tofacitinib.

Noted treatment: oral pan-JAK inhibitor, 5-10 mg twice daily. Peripheral blood, together with lesional scalp punch biopsies, was collected from alopecia areata patients. Germline CDR1 KGHSH, CDR2 LQKENI. V dropped 3 bases and J dropped 8 bases, with 11 bases sitting between them. The CDR3 covers 14 residues. In each case, RNA was isolated and then reverse transcribed into cDNA as the sequencing template. Profiling relied on immunoSEQ multiplex PCR, and the TCRdb table lists in-frame clones only, not all of them. The table lists 150,000 to 250,000 clones, about three fifths of them singletons, with approximately 3.3% in the top ten.

The TCR originated in a human donor with alopecia areata. J is TRBJ1-6 and V is TRBV18; maybe TRBD1 (5 bases). This specimen consisted of CD4+ T cells sorted from blood, obtained at week 4, from a patient treated with tofacitinib. CDR3 DNA sequence: TGTGCCAGCTCACCCCAGGGCGGGGATTCACCCCTCCACTTT. The encoded protein is CASSPQGGDSPLHF.